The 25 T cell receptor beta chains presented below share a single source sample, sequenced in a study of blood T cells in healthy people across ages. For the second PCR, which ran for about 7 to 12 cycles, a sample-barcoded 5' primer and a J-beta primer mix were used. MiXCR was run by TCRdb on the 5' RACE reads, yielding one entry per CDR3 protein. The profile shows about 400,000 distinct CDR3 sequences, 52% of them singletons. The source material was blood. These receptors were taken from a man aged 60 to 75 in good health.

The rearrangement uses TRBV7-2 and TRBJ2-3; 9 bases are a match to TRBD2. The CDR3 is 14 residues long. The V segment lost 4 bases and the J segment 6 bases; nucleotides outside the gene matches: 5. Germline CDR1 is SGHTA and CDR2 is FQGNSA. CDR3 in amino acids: CASSSGLAKDTQYF. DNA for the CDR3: TGTGCCAGCAGCTCGGGACTAGCAAAGGATACGCAGTATTTT.

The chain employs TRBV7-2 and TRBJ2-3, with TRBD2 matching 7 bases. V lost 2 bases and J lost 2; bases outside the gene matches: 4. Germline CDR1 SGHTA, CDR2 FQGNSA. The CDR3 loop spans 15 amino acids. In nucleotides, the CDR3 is TGTGCCAGCAGCTTACTAGCGGCGATCACAGATACGCAGTATTTT. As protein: CASSLLAAITDTQYF.

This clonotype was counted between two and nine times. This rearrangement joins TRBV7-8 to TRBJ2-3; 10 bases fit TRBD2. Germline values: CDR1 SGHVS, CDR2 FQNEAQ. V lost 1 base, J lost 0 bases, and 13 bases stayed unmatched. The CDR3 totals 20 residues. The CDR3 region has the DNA TGTGCCAGCAGCTTAGACGTTAGCGGGGGGCTTCCCTCTAGCACAGATACGCAGTATTTT. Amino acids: CASSLDVSGGLPSSTDTQYF.

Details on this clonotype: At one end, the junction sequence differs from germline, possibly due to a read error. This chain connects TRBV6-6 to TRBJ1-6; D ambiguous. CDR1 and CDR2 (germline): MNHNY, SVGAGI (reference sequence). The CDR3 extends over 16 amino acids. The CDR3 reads CTSSYYQSSYNSPLHF. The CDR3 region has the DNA TGTACCAGCAGTTACTACCAGAGCTCCTATAATTCACCCCTCCACTTT.

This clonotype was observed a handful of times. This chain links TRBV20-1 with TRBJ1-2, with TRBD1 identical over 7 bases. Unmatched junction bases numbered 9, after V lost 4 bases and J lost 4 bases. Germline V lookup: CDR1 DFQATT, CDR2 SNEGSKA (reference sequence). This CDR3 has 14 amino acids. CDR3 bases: TGCAGTGCTACCAGAACAGGGGAAGGCTATGGCTACACCTTC. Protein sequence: CSATRTGEGYGYTF.

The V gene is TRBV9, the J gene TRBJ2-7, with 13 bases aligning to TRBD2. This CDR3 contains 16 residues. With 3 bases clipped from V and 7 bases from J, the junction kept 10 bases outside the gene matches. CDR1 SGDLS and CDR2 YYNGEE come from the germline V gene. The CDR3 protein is CASSGRLAGGRGEQYF. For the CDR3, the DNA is TGTGCCAGCAGCGGAAGACTAGCGGGAGGTCGAGGTGAGCAGTACTTC.

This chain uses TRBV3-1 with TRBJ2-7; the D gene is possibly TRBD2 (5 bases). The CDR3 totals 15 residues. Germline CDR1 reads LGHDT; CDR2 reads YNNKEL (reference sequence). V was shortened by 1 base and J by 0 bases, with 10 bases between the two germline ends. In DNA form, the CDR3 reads TGTGCCAGCAGCCAAGGGGCTAGCAGCTCCTACGAGCAGTACTTC. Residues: CASSQGASSSYEQYF.

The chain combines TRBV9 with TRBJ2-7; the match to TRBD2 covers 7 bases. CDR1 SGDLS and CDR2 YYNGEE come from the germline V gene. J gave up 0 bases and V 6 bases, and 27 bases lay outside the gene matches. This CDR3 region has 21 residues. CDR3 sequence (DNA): TGTGCCAGCATGGGGGGGGATTTTTCTACACCCCGAACCAGGGACTCCTACGAGCAGTACTTC. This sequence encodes CASMGGDFSTPRTRDSYEQYF.

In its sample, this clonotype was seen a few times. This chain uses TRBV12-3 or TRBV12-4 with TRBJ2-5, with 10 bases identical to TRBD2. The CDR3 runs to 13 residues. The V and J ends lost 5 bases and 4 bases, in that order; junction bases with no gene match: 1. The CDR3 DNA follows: TGTGCCAGCAGTACTAGCGGGGTAGAGACCCAGTACTTC. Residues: CASSTSGVETQYF.

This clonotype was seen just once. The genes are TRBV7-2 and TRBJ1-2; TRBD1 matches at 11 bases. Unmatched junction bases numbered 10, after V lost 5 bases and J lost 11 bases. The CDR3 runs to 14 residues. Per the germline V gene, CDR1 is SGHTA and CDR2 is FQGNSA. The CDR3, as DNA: TGTGCCAGCAGCGGAACCCCGGGACAGGGGGTTTACACCTTC. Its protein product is CASSGTPGQGVYTF.

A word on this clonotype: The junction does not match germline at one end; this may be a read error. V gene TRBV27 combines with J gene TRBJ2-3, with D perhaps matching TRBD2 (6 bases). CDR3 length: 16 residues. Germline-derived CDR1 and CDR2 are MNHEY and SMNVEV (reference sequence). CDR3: CASGLWAGSSTDTQYF. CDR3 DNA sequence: TGTGCCAGCGGTTTATGGGCGGGGTCTAGCACAGATACGCAGTATTTT.

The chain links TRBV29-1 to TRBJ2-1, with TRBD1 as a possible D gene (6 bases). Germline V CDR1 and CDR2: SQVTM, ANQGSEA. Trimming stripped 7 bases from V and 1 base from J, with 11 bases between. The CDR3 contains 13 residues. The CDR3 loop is CSGRTDSYNEQFF. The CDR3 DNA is TGCAGCGGCAGGACAGATTCCTACAATGAGCAGTTCTTC.

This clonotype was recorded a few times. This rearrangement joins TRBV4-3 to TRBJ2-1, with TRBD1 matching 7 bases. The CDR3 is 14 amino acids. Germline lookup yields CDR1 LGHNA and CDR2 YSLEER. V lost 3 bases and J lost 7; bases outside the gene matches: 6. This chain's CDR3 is CASSHQGQWNEQFF. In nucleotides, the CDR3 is TGCGCCAGCAGCCACCAGGGACAGTGGAATGAGCAGTTCTTC.

The CDR3 is CASSADSGTQETQYF. Here the CDR3 DNA reads TGTGCCAGCAGCGCCGATAGCGGGACGCAAGAGACCCAGTACTTC. V is TRBV9 and J is TRBJ2-5; TRBD2 matches 8 bases. V lost 3 bases to trimming and J lost 2 bases; unmatched junction nucleotides: 6. Germline assignment: CDR1 SGDLS and CDR2 YYNGEE. This CDR3 region has 15 residues.

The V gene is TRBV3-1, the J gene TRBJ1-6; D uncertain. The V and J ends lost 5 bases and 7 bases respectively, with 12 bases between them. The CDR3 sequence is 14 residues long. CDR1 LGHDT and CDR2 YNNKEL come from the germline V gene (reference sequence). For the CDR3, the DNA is TGTGCCAGCAGCGCCCCCGCGGGGAATTCACCCCTCCACTTT. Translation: CASSAPAGNSPLHF.

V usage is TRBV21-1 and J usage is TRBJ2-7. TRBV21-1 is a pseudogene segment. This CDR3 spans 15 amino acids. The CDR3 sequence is CASSKEPGTSYEQYF. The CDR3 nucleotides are TGTGCCAGCAGCAAAGAACCAGGAACTTCCTACGAGCAGTACTTC.

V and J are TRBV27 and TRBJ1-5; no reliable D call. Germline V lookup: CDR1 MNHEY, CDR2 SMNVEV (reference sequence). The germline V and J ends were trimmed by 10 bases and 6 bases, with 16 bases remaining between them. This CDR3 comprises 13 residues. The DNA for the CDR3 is TGTGCCACCGGTAGGGCAAAAAGTCAGCCCCAGCATTTT. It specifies CATGRAKSQPQHF.

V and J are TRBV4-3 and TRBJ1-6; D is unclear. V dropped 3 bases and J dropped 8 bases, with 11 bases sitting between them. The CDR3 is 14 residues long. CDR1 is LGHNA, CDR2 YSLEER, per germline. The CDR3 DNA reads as TGCGCCAGCAGCCAGCCAGGCGGGGATTCACCCCTCCACTTT. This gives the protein CASSQPGGDSPLHF.

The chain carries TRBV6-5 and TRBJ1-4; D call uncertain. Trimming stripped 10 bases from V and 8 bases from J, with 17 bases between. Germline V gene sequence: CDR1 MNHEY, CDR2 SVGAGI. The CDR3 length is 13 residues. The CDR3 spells CATSEAVWEKLFF. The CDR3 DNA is TGTGCCACCTCTGAAGCCGTTTGGGAAAAACTGTTTTTT.

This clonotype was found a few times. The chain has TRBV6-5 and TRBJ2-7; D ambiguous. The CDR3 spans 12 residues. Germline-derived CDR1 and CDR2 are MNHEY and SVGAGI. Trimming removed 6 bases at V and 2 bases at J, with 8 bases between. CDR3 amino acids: CASSHTAYEQYF. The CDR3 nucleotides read TGTGCCAGCAGCCATACCGCCTACGAGCAGTACTTC.

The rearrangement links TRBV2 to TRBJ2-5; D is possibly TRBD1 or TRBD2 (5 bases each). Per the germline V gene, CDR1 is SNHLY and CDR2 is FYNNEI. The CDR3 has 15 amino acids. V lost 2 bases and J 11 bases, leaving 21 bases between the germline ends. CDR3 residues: CASSELGGQAGEQYF. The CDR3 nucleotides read TGTGCCAGCAGTGAACTTGGGGGTCAGGCTGGGGAGCAGTACTTC.

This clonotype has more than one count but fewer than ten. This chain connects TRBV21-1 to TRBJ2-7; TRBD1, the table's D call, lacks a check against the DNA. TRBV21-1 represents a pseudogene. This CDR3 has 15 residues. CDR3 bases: TGTGCCAGCACCCGAACAGGGGTAAGCACCTACGAGCAGTACTTC. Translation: CASTRTGVSTYEQYF.

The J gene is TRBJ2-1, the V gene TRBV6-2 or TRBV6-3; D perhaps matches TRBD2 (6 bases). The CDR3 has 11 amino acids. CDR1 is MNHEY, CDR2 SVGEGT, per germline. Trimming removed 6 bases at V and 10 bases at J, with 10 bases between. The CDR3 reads CASRYGREQFF. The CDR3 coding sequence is TGTGCCAGCAGATACGGGAGAGAGCAGTTCTTC.

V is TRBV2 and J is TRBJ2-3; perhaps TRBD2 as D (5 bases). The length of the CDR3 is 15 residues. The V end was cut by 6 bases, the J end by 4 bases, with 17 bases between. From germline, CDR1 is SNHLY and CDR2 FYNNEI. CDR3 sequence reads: CASRRTPEGADTQYF. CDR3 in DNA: TGTGCCAGCAGGCGGACGCCCGAGGGAGCAGATACGCAGTATTTT.

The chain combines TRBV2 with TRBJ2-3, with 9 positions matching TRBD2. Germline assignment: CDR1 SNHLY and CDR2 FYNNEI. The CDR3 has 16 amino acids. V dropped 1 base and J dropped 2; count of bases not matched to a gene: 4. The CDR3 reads CASSEGLAGITDTQYF. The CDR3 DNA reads TGTGCCAGCAGTGAAGGTCTAGCGGGGATCACAGATACGCAGTATTTT. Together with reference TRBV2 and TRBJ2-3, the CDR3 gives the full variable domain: EPEVTQTPSHQVTQMGQEVILRCVPISNHLYFYWYRQILGQKVEFLVSFYNNEISEKSEIFDDQFSVERPDGSNFTLKIRSTKLEDSAMYFCASSEGLAGITDTQYFGPGTRLTVL.